This TCR beta chain was sequenced during a study of CD4 and CD8 cells across lung adenocarcinoma regions. Germline lookup yields CDR1 KGHDR and CDR2 SFDVKD. There are 14 residues in the CDR3. V lost 5 bases to trimming and J lost 4 bases; unmatched junction nucleotides: 4. The patients had localized lung adenocarcinoma, a non-small cell subtype. TCRdb re-analysed the PCR reads in MiXCR, keeping a single row per CDR3 protein. Of thousands of distinct CDR3 sequences in the sample, approximately 53% were seen once. Specimen: CD8+ T cells from the center of a lung tumor. The J gene is TRBJ2-3, the V gene TRBV24-1; TRBD2 matches 8 bases. This clonotype was obtained from a male donor with lung adenocarcinoma. The CD4 and CD8 labels of this study may be unreliable. In nucleotides, the CDR3 is TGTGCCACCAGTGTAAGCGGGAGTGCAGATACGCAGTATTTT. This translates into CATSVSGSADTQYF.